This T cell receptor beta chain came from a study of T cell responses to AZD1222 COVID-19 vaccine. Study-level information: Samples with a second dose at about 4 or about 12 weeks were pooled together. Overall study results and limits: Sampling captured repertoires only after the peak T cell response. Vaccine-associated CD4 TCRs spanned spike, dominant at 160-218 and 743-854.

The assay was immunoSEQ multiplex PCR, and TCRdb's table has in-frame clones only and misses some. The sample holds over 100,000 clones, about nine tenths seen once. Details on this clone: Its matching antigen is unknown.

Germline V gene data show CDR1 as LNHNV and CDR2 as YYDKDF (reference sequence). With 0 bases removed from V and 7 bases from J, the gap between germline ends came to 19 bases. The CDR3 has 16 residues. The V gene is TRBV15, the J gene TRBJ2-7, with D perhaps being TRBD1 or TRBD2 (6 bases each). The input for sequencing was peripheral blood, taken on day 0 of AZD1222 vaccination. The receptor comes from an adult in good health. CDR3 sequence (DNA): TGTGCCACCAGCAGAGAATGGGGGCCGGGGGTAGGGGAGCAGTACTTC. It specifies CATSREWGPGVGEQYF.